This T cell receptor beta chain was profiled in a study of vaccination effects on CD4 cells after COVID-19. Clones were sequenced by immunoSEQ multiplex PCR, and TCRdb holds only the in-frame ones, with some missing. Counted here are about 46,000 clones, around 70% occurring once; the ten biggest clones make up under 5.5%. Regarding this clone: Its antigen remains unknown.

With 9 to 11 days of culture completed, CD4+ T cells were isolated. A positive SARS-CoV-2 PCR test fell between March and December 2020. Participants were given two doses of BNT162b2 or mRNA-1273 vaccine. The sample in question was CD4+ T cells from PBMCs cultured without peptide, obtained after COVID-19 vaccination. The receptor was isolated from a human donor who had a prior SARS-CoV-2 infection.

Here the CDR3 DNA reads TGTGCCAGCAGCATAACTAGCGGGAGTTACAATGAGCAGTTCTTC. It encodes CASSITSGSYNEQFF. The rearrangement links TRBV7-6 to TRBJ2-1, with 11 bases matching TRBD2. CDR3 size: 15 residues. The germline V gene encodes CDR1 SGHVS and CDR2 FNYEAQ. Germline trimming cut 5 bases from V and 4 bases from J; bases unmatched to any gene: 4.